A single sample gave rise to the 27 T cell receptor beta chains below, sequenced in a study of siplizumab effects on memory and regulatory T cells. This table comes from immunoSEQ multiplex PCR, and its TCRdb copy is limited to in-frame clones, with some not included. Counted here are some 100,000 clones, around 94% occurring once; the ten biggest clones make up about 0.6%. Sequences were obtained from Tregs sorted from blood. All receptors derive from a human donor in good health.

J is TRBJ2-7 and V is TRBV5-5, with TRBD2 identical over 11 bases. Germline V gives CDR1 SGHKS, CDR2 YYEKEE (reference sequence). V lost 4 bases and J lost 2; bases outside the gene matches: 11. The CDR3 is 17 residues long. The CDR3 DNA reads as TGTGCCAGCAGCACTCTCGGACTAGCGGGTTCTCCCTACGAGCAGTACTTC. As protein: CASSTLGLAGSPYEQYF.

The chain employs TRBV28 and TRBJ2-1, with 8 bases fitting TRBD1. The CDR3 is 15 amino acids. V lost 4 bases, J lost 3 bases, and 5 bases stayed unmatched. Germline V gene sequence: CDR1 MDHEN, CDR2 SYDVKM. The CDR3 coding sequence is TGTGCCAGCAGTTCCAGGACAGGGCTCTACAATGAGCAGTTCTTC. Its protein is CASSSRTGLYNEQFF.

J is TRBJ2-1 and V is TRBV7-8; D is unresolved. CDR3 length equals 15 residues. CDR1 is SGHVS, CDR2 FQNEAQ, per germline. V gave up 5 bases and J gave up 8 bases, with 19 bases separating them. CDR3 loop: CASSPLLVGIHEQFF. CDR3 coding DNA: TGTGCCAGCAGCCCGCTCCTAGTGGGGATCCATGAGCAGTTCTTC.

The chain recombines TRBV27 with TRBJ2-7, with a tentative D call TRBD2 (5 bases). V was shortened by 3 bases and J by 6 bases, with 18 bases between the two germline ends. The germline V gene encodes CDR1 MNHEY and CDR2 SMNVEV (reference sequence). The CDR3 runs to 15 residues. The CDR3 protein is CASSLAGVWIGEQYF. Written as DNA, the CDR3 is TGTGCCAGCAGTTTGGCCGGGGTCTGGATTGGCGAGCAGTACTTC.

The rearrangement joins TRBV19 to TRBJ1-5, with D possibly TRBD1 on 5 matching bases. Deletions cut 3 bases from V and 6 bases from J, with 18 bases between. The CDR3 sequence is 16 residues long. Germline lookup yields CDR1 LNHDA and CDR2 SQIVND (reference sequence). The CDR3 sequence: CASSIMGPTGGQPQHF. Written as DNA, the CDR3 is TGTGCCAGTAGTATCATGGGTCCCACCGGGGGTCAGCCCCAGCATTTT.

V gene TRBV9 combines with J gene TRBJ2-2, with D hard to call. The CDR3 length is 17 residues. V was pared by 4 bases and J by 1 base, with 17 bases between. Germline-derived CDR1 and CDR2 are SGDLS and YYNGEE. CDR3 DNA sequence: TGTGCCAGCAGCCGTGGGGTTGGTTGGGGGAACACCGGGGAGCTGTTTTTT. Translating it yields CASSRGVGWGNTGELFF.

V is TRBV28 and J is TRBJ2-7; 11 bases are shared with TRBD2. CDR3 length: 15 amino acids. V lost 6 bases, J lost 3 bases, and 7 bases stayed unmatched. Per germline, CDR1 MDHEN and CDR2 SYDVKM. The CDR3 loop reads CASSTTGTSGYEQYF. The CDR3 coding sequence is TGTGCCAGCAGCACGACCGGGACTAGCGGCTACGAGCAGTACTTC.

V gene TRBV11-3 combines with J gene TRBJ2-1; TRBD2 agrees at 11 bases. The V gene end was trimmed by 5 bases and the J gene end by 6 bases; junction bases not matched to a gene: 15. CDR1 and CDR2 from the germline V gene are SGHNT and YENEEA. This CDR3 has 18 amino acids. CDR3 protein: CASSPETALAGDVNEQFF. CDR3 in DNA: TGTGCCAGCAGCCCAGAGACAGCACTAGCGGGAGACGTCAATGAGCAGTTCTTC. Variable domain in full (rest from reference TRBV11-3 and TRBJ2-1): EAGVVQSPRYKIIEKKQPVAFWCNPISGHNTLYWYLQNLGQGPELLIRYENEEAVDDSQLPKDRFSAERLKGVDSTLKIQPAELGDSAVYLCASSPETALAGDVNEQFFGPGTRLTVL.

This clone was recorded only once. CDR3 nucleotides: TGTGCCAGCCGATTTGATGTGTATTTAACCCAGTACTTC. This sequence encodes CASRFDVYLTQYF. The genes are TRBV5-5 and TRBJ2-5; no definite D call. This CDR3 is built from 13 residues. Germline loops: CDR1 SGHKS, CDR2 YYEKEE (reference sequence). The V gene lost 7 bases and the J gene lost 8 bases, with 18 bases spanning the gap.

The J gene is TRBJ2-7, the V gene TRBV27; D remains unclear. CDR3 size: 13 residues. With 4 bases removed from V and 1 base from J, the gap between germline ends came to 8 bases. The germline V gene encodes CDR1 MNHEY and CDR2 SMNVEV (reference sequence). CDR3 bases: TGTGCCAGCAGTTCCATCTCGTCCTACGAGCAGTACTTC. This translates into CASSSISSYEQYF.

The chain employs TRBV7-8 and TRBJ1-2; tentative D call: TRBD1 (6 bases). Per germline, CDR1 SGHVS and CDR2 FQNEAQ. V lost 4 bases to trimming and J lost 8 bases, with 8 bases between them. The CDR3 totals 11 residues. CDR3 region: CASSWGRGYTF. CDR3 bases: TGTGCCAGCAGCTGGGGGCGCGGCTACACCTTC.

The V call is TRBV5-6, the J call TRBJ2-7; D not certain. Trimming took off 1 base at V and 10 bases at J, with 12 bases between the two ends. The CDR3 consists of 12 residues. CDR1 is SGHDT and CDR2 is YYEEEE in the germline V gene. The CDR3 bases are TGTGCCAGCAGCTTGTACCGATTAGGCCAGTACTTC. This codes for CASSLYRLGQYF.

The CDR3 DNA sequence: TGTGCCAGCAGCTCTCAGGGGGTGGAGACCCAGTACTTC. The encoded protein is CASSSQGVETQYF. The rearrangement joins TRBV9 to TRBJ2-5, with 7 bases matching TRBD1. The CDR3 loop spans 13 amino acids. Unmatched junction bases numbered 5, after V lost 4 bases and J lost 5 bases. Germline assignment: CDR1 SGDLS and CDR2 YYNGEE. Drawing the rest from reference TRBV9 and TRBJ2-5, the complete variable domain is DSGVTQTPKHLITATGQRVTLRCSPRSGDLSVYWYQQSLDQGLQFLIQYYNGEERAKGNILERFSAQQFPDLHSELNLSSLELGDSALYFCASSSQGVETQYFGPGTRLLVL.

The chain is built from TRBV12-5 and TRBJ2-2; tentatively, D is TRBD1 (6 bases). V lost 1 base, J lost 3 bases, and 9 bases lay in between. The CDR3 length is 15 residues. CDR1 and CDR2 from the germline V gene are LGHNT and FRNRAP. The CDR3 protein is CASGLGWTDTGELFF. CDR3 in DNA: TGTGCTAGTGGTTTGGGGTGGACAGACACCGGGGAGCTGTTTTTT. The complete variable domain, with remaining parts taken from reference TRBV12-5 and TRBJ2-2, reads DARVTQTPRHKVTEMGQEVTMRCQPILGHNTVFWYRQTMMQGLELLAYFRNRAPLDDSGMPKDRFSAEMPDATLATLKIQPSEPRDSAVYFCASGLGWTDTGELFFGEGSRLTVL.

This chain connects TRBV19 to TRBJ2-1; a possible D gene is TRBD2 (6 bases). Germline CDR1 reads LNHDA; CDR2 reads SQIVND (reference sequence). CDR3 length: 14 amino acids. V shed 5 bases and J shed 7 bases, with 15 bases lying between them. The DNA for the CDR3 is TGTGCCAGTAGTCGCAACCGGAGGGTAAATGAGCAGTTCTTC. Its translation: CASSRNRRVNEQFF.

The rearrangement uses TRBV28 and TRBJ2-3; a possible D gene is TRBD2 (6 bases). CDR1 is MDHEN, CDR2 SYDVKM, per germline. The CDR3 consists of 13 residues. The V end lost 9 bases, the J end lost 4 bases, and 14 bases lay between the germline ends. The CDR3 DNA is TGTGCCAGTAGCGGACCAATATCAGATACGCAGTATTTT. Protein: CASSGPISDTQYF.

The chain employs TRBV7-2 and TRBJ1-2; no clear D gene. Trimming pared 8 bases from V and 9 bases from J, leaving 10 bases between. The CDR3 contains 10 residues. The germline gives CDR1 SGHTA, CDR2 FQGNSA. The CDR3: CASVLWSYTF. The DNA of the CDR3 is TGTGCCAGCGTTCTTTGGAGCTACACCTTC.

The V and J genes are TRBV28 and TRBJ1-3, with unresolved D. CDR1 and CDR2 (germline): MDHEN, SYDVKM. CDR3 size: 16 residues. V lost 7 bases to trimming and J lost 1 base, with 17 bases between them. The CDR3, as DNA: TGTGCCAGCAAGGTTCCGGGAAAACAGTCTGGAAACACCATATATTTT. Translating gives CASKVPGKQSGNTIYF.

V usage is TRBV6-4 and J usage is TRBJ1-2, with D possibly TRBD1 on 5 matching bases. V gave up 6 bases and J gave up 7 bases, with 12 bases separating them. The CDR3 totals 12 residues. Germline V gene data show CDR1 as MRHNA and CDR2 as SNTAGT. CDR3: CASRKGEGGYTF. DNA for the CDR3: TGTGCCAGCAGGAAAGGGGAGGGTGGCTACACCTTC.

This chain links TRBV7-9 with TRBJ2-7, with 12 bases identical to TRBD2. With V trimmed by 8 bases and J by 6 bases, 11 bases remained unmatched. The CDR3 spans 15 residues. Germline values: CDR1 SEHNR, CDR2 FQNEAQ (reference sequence). This CDR3 is CASHKTSGSQGEQYF. CDR3 in DNA: TGTGCCAGCCACAAGACTAGCGGGAGCCAGGGCGAGCAGTACTTC.

The chain uses TRBV7-9 and TRBJ2-7, with a possible D match to TRBD2 (5 bases). The V and J ends lost 3 bases and 1 base respectively, with 10 bases between them. The CDR3 contains 14 residues. The V gene's germline CDR1 is SEHNR and CDR2 FQNEAQ (reference sequence). CDR3 sequence: CASSLDLLSYEQYF. The CDR3 coding sequence is TGTGCCAGCAGCTTGGACTTATTATCCTACGAGCAGTACTTC.

The chain has TRBV14 and TRBJ2-3; tentatively, D is TRBD2 (6 bases). Trimming cost V 3 bases and J 4 bases, with 11 bases left between them. Germline values: CDR1 SGHDN, CDR2 FVKESK. The CDR3 length is 14 residues. The CDR3 sequence is CASSHGTFSDTQYF. DNA for the CDR3: TGTGCCAGCAGCCATGGGACTTTTTCAGATACGCAGTATTTT.

This CDR3 reads CASSLDYNQPQHF. The DNA for the CDR3 is TGCGCCAGCAGCTTGGACTACAATCAGCCCCAGCATTTT. The chain links TRBV5-1 to TRBJ1-5; D unclear. V lost 0 bases, J lost 3 bases, and 4 bases lay in between. Germline V gives CDR1 SGHRS, CDR2 YFSETQ. The CDR3 has 13 amino acids.

V is TRBV28 and J is TRBJ2-3; D is ambiguous. Germline V gene lookup returns CDR1 MDHEN and CDR2 SYDVKM. Trimming shortened V by 7 bases and J by 4 bases, and 9 bases separated the two germline ends. The CDR3 is 12 residues long. The CDR3 region is CASTRFADTQYF. CDR3 nucleotides: TGTGCCAGCACCCGGTTCGCAGATACGCAGTATTTT. The full variable domain, rest sourced from reference TRBV28 and TRBJ2-3, is DVKVTQSSRYLVKRTGEKVFLECVQDMDHENMFWYRQDPGLGLRLIYFSYDVKMKEKGDIPEGYSVSREKKERFSLILESASTNQTSMYLCASTRFADTQYFGPGTRLTVL.

The CDR3 reads CASSLGGTGAWEQYF. CDR3 sequence (DNA): TGTGCCAGCAGCTTAGGGGGGACAGGGGCTTGGGAGCAGTACTTC. The chain carries TRBV11-2 and TRBJ2-7, with 10 bases aligning to TRBD1. There are 15 residues in the CDR3. CDR1 is SGHAT and CDR2 is FQNNGV in the germline V gene. The V and J ends lost 1 base and 7 bases, in that order; junction bases with no gene match: 7.

V gene TRBV28 combines with J gene TRBJ2-6, with D maybe TRBD2 (7 bases). Germline CDR1 MDHEN, CDR2 SYDVKM. V was cut by 1 base and J by 3 bases, with 10 bases left in between. The CDR3 totals 16 residues. The CDR3 nucleotides read TGTGCCAGCAGTTTATTCGGGGGGCTTGGGGCCAACGTCCTGACTTTC. This encodes CASSLFGGLGANVLTF.

This chain links TRBV5-1 with TRBJ2-7, with D maybe TRBD1 (6 bases). The V end lost 0 bases, the J end lost 5 bases, and 18 bases lay between the germline ends. The germline V gene has CDR1 SGHRS and CDR2 YFSETQ. The CDR3 contains 16 residues. CDR3 sequence (DNA): TGCGCCAGCAGCTTGGCCAATAGGGGTGGGGGCAACGAGCAGTACTTC. Translated, it gives CASSLANRGGGNEQYF.